The TCR beta chain described here comes from a study of siplizumab effects on memory and regulatory T cells (dated by TCRdb to the late 2010s). Study-level background: The effect of the anti-CD2 antibody siplizumab on alloreactive T-cell subsets was examined in allogeneic mixed lymphocyte reactions constructed from human PBMCs. Here is what the overall study found, with its caveats: The suppressive function of proliferating Tregs from siplizumab cultures was not functionally confirmed. Unstimulated naive T cells appeared more diverse than memory T cells, and naive cells seemed to contribute substantially to the alloresponse. Siplizumab significantly lowered the cumulative frequency of alloreactive sequences that could be traced to unstimulated CD4+ memory T cells. Sequences below about 10^-5 frequency were poorly captured, so only a minor fraction of alloreactive clones could be mapped to unstimulated subsets. For roughly 80-95% of proliferating CD4+ or CD8+ clones, no naive or memory phenotype could be assigned. In reactions with siplizumab, an average of roughly 70% of mappable alloreactive CD4+ clones were Treg-derived, compared with 26.9% in control reactions.

A note on this clone: Its antigen remains undetermined. Base quality data are lacking; no much larger clone is found one base away.

The CDR3 measures 14 amino acids from cysteine to phenylalanine. The retained sequence is limited to the CDR3, 42 bases, with the frame set at the first base. The germline V gene gives CDR1 as SGHDT and CDR2 as YYEEEE. V is shortened by 1 base, J by 7 bases, and the region joining them spans 14 bases. Receptor amplification or capture employed the immunoSEQ multiplex PCR assay. Roughly 100,000 TCR templates per sample were assayed by the deep sequencing platform. Genomic DNA extracted from sorted T cells was used for TCRbeta CDR3 sequencing. Regarding the original processing steps: The R programming language was used for clonal analysis of TCRbeta CDR3 data. Alloreactive CD4+ and CD8+ clones were identified by comparing unstimulated samples to CFSE-low samples taken after the reaction. Alloreactive CD4+ clones were assigned to regulatory or non-regulatory origin by matching sequences to sorted unstimulated Treg and non-Treg repertoires. Not all clones reach the TCRdb copy of this immuneACCESS table, which keeps in-frame sequences only. Checked studies attribute under half of the gap to unresolved V genes and leave the rest unexplained. D and trimming were read from the DNA, whereas the V and J calls and clone size are those reported in that table. This sample has over 100,000 clones in its table, and 93% of those were observed once. Clones ranked in the top ten supply approximately 0.58% of the sample.

Sorted unstimulated T cells and proliferating T cells recovered from mixed lymphocyte reactions were subjected to TCRbeta CDR3 sequencing. Fresh whole blood from some eleven HLA-typed healthy donors was used to isolate PBMCs. To map where alloreactive clones came from, CD4+ regulatory T cells in the unstimulated state were FACS-sorted. The sequencing input was Tregs sorted from blood. This sequence was found in a human donor in good health. This sequence uses TRBV5-6 and TRBJ1-1, with the D gene not clear enough to name. The CDR3 protein is CASSLIGTTNEAFF. The nucleotides are TGTGCCAGCAGCTTGATCGGCACGACGAATGAAGCTTTCTTT.